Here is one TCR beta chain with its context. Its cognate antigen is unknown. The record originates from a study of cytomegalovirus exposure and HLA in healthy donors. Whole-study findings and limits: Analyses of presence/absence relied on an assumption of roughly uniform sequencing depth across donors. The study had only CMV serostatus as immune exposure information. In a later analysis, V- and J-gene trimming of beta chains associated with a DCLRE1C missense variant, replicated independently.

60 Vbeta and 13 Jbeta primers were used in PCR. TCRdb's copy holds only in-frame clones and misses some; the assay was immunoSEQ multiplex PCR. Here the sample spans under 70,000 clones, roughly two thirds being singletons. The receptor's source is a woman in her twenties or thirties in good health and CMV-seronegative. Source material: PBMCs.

The CDR3 here is CASSLEFSNQPQHF. The CDR3 coding sequence is TGTGCCAGCAGCTTAGAGTTTAGCAATCAGCCCCAGCATTTT. The chain is built from TRBV4-2 and TRBJ1-5; no reliable D call. CDR3 size: 14 residues. V lost 5 bases to trimming and J lost 0 bases, with 8 bases between them. Germline lookup yields CDR1 LGHNA and CDR2 YNFKEQ.